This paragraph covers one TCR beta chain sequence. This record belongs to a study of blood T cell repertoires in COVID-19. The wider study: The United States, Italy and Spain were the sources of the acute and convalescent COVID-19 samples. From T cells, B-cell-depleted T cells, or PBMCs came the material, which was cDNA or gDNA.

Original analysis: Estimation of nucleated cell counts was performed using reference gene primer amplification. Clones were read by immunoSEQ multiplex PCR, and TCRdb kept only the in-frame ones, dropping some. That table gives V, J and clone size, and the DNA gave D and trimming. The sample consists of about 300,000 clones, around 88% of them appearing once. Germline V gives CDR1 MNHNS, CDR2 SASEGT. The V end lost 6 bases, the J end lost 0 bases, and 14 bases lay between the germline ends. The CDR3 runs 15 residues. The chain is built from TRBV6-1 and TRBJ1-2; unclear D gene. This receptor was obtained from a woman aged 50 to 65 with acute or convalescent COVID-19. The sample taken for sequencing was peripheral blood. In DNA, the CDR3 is TGTGCCAGCAGGGGTACCTGGGAGTCTAACTATGGCTACACCTTC. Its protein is CASRGTWESNYGYTF.